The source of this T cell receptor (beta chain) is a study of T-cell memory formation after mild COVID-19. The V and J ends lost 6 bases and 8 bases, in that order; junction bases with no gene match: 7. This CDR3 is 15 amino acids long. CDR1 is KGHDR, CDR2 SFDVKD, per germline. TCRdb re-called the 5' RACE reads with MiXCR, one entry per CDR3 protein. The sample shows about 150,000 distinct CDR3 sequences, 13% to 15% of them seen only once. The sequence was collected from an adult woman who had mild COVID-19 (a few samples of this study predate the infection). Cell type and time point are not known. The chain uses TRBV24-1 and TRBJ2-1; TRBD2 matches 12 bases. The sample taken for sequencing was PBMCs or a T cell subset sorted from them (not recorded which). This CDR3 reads CATSRTSGMWDEQFF. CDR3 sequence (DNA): TGTGCCACCAGTAGGACTAGCGGGATGTGGGATGAGCAGTTCTTC.